This TCR beta chain was captured by sequencing in a study of tumor and adjacent non-tumor tissue in lung cancer (dated by TCRdb to 2017 to 2018). Study-wide context: The cohort included under 15 adenocarcinoma, 2 squamous cell carcinoma and 1 small cell lung cancer patients. Ages among the 15 or so patients ranged from roughly 31 to 76 years, there were approximately 10 men and 5 women, and disease was at TNM stage I to III. A total of roughly 120,000,000 productive TCRbeta reads were generated by sequencing, corresponding to an average of about 4.2 million reads per sample. Using bulk TCRbeta repertoires from approximately 15 lung cancer patients, the study set lung tumor tissue side by side with matched distant non-tumor lung tissue. TCRbeta CDR3 sequencing was performed on 25 to 35 paired specimens, with one tumor sample and one normal lung sample collected per patient.

V and J lose 6 bases and 7 bases, and a span of 15 bases separates them. CDR1 is given as MNHEY and CDR2 as SVGAGI, both from the germline V gene. Counting both end residues, the CDR3 totals 13 amino acids. Only the CDR3 DNA is retained, 39 bases long and in frame from the first base. Library generation was performed with multiplex PCR. Sequencing used an Illumina HiSeq 2500. TCRbeta libraries were built by three rounds of nested PCR using primers (Table S4), following protocols modified from ARM-PCR. Before sequencing, PCR products in the 200-500 bp range were cut out of the gel and cleaned up using the QIAquick gel extraction kit. Per the source publication's procedure: Trimmomatic was used to clean the reads, FLASH was used to merge the reads into complete CDR3 sequences, and MiTCR was used to assign the reads to V(D)J germline segments. VDJtools was used to compute clonal diversity as the inverse Simpson's index. In-frame sequences without a premature stop codon were defined as productive reads. TCRdb redid the processing of the public reads, applying fastp at Q25 and MiXCR, and retained in-frame beta chains. Rows are combined by CDR3 protein, so each entry shows the most common genes and DNA. The V and J calls shown here were made by TCRdb, not taken from the authors' results. Counted in this sample were around 140,000 distinct CDR3 sequences; approximately 64% of them appeared once. Around a sixth of the sample is taken by the ten largest.

Details on this clonotype: Its antigen is currently not known. Given a much more abundant clone one base away, this may be a read error. Without the conserved terminal phenylalanine or tryptophan, this CDR3 likely stems from a read error.

General study outcomes and caveats: Only roughly 14 patients were included in the cohort, and the need for larger samples and more detailed clinical data was noted by the authors. Significantly higher TCR diversity was found in younger patients, and higher tumor TCR diversity was associated with shorter overall and disease-free survival. Significantly higher TCR diversity (inverse Simpson) was observed in tumor tissue than in normal lung tissue (around 450 vs 160, P = 0.0075, Mann-Whitney U test). The sequencing platform is not named in the methods, and unique molecular identifiers are not mentioned. Peripheral blood was not sequenced, so blood TCRbeta repertoires were not examined in the lung cancer patients of the study. In normal lung, the top 100 clones accounted for a significantly larger cumulative share of the repertoire than in tumor tissue.

RNA was isolated from bulk, unsorted tissue, and RNA quality was assessed with a NanoDrop ND-1000 and an Agilent 2100. The donors were newly diagnosed lung cancer patients admitted for thoracic surgery in China from August to November 2014 who had not received prior chemotherapy. Anyone who had undergone radiotherapy or chemotherapy before, or who had another cancer at the same time, was left out of the study. Pieces of surgical tissue measuring about 1-2.1 cm3 were kept in RNAlater solution and stored at -80 degrees C until use. This receptor was taken from a man between 60 and 70 years old with small cell lung cancer. In this chain, TRBV6-5 is recombined with TRBJ1-1, and the D gene may be TRBD1, 5 bases matching. The specimen sequenced was lung tumor tissue. The CDR3 loop reads CASRSYLGVEAFY. In nucleotide form, the sequence is TGTGCCAGCAGGTCTTATTTGGGGGTTGAAGCTTTCTAT.